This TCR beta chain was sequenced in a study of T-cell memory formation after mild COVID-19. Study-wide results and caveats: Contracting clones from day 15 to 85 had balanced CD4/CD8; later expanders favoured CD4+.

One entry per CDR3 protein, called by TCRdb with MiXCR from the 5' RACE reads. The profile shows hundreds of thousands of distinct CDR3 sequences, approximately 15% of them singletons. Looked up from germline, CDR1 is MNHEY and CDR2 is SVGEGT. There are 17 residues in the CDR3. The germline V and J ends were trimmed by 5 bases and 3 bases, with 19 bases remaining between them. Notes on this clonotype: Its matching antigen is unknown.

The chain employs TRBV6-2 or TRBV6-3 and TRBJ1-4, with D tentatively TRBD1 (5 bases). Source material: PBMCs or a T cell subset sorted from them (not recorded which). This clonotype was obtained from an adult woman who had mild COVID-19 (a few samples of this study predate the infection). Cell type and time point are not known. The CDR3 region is CASSRKHQGLANEKLFF. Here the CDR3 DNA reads TGTGCCAGCAGTCGAAAGCACCAGGGCTTGGCTAATGAAAAACTGTTTTTT.